Presented here are 24 T cell receptor beta chains from one specimen sequenced in a study of T cell repertoires in cytomegalovirus infection. Their antigens remain unidentified. TCRdb itself ran the reads through MiXCR, one entry per CDR3 protein. The sample carries over 120,000 distinct CDR3 sequences, 25% to 35% recorded once. This specimen consisted of CD8+ T cells from cultured PBMCs, obtained from culture after CMV antigen stimulation. These receptors were collected from a human donor in good health (CMV status not recorded). Some clones in this sample may be carry-over from other donors' samples.

This clonotype was seen a handful of times. The V call is TRBV11-1, the J call TRBJ2-1, with unresolved D. Looked up from germline, CDR1 is SGHAT and CDR2 is FQDESV (reference sequence). This CDR3 has 13 residues. Trimming removed 1 base at V and 6 bases at J, with 7 bases between. CDR3 in DNA: TGTGCCAGCAGCTTAGGCCCGGCCAATGAGCAGTTCTTC. Amino acid sequence: CASSLGPANEQFF.

The chain joins TRBV29-1 to TRBJ2-7; 7 bases are a match to TRBD1. The V and J ends lost 5 bases and 6 bases, in that order; junction bases with no gene match: 4. Germline CDR1 reads SQVTM; CDR2 reads ANQGSEA. The CDR3 is 11 amino acids. The CDR3 DNA sequence: TGCAGCGTTAGGTACAGGGGCGAGCAGTACTTC. Its protein is CSVRYRGEQYF.

This sequence joins TRBV10-3 and TRBJ1-1, with D possibly TRBD1 on 5 matching bases. Germline CDR1 ENHRY, CDR2 SYGVKD. The CDR3 contains 14 residues. V lost 5 bases to trimming and J lost 5 bases, with 15 bases between them. This CDR3 reads CAISLYGAGTEAFF. For the CDR3, the DNA is TGTGCCATCAGTCTTTATGGGGCGGGAACTGAAGCTTTCTTT.

This clonotype was seen a few times. This chain connects TRBV12-3 or TRBV12-4 to TRBJ2-1; 11 nucleotides match TRBD2. This CDR3 spans 17 amino acids. After removal of 3 bases from V and 5 bases from J, the junction contained 9 bases not matched to a gene. The CDR3 reads CASSFAPSGGLDNEQFF. CDR3 coding DNA: TGTGCCAGCAGTTTTGCTCCTAGCGGGGGGTTAGACAATGAGCAGTTCTTC.

This clonotype turned up a few times. The chain couples TRBV7-6 to TRBJ1-5, with unresolved D. CDR3 length: 15 amino acids. CDR1 and CDR2 from the germline V gene are SGHVS and FNYEAQ. Trimming took off 5 bases at V and 0 bases at J, with 11 bases between the two ends. CDR3 amino acids: CASSLLQFSNQPQHF. The CDR3 region has the DNA TGTGCCAGCAGCCTCCTACAGTTTAGCAATCAGCCCCAGCATTTT.

V gene TRBV7-9 combines with J gene TRBJ1-1; weak D call: TRBD1 (6 bases). CDR1 is SEHNR and CDR2 is FQNEAQ in the germline V gene (reference sequence). Trimming left V 1 base short and J 6 bases short, with 18 bases between. The CDR3 contains 16 residues. Here the CDR3 reads CASSLGPGASNSEAFF. The CDR3 DNA sequence: TGTGCCAGCAGCTTAGGCCCAGGGGCGTCAAACTCTGAAGCTTTCTTT.

A few counts support this clonotype. This chain links TRBV2 with TRBJ2-7, with D possibly matching TRBD2 (6 bases). The V gene's germline CDR1 is SNHLY and CDR2 FYNNEI. Deletions cut 7 bases from V and 2 bases from J, with 18 bases between. The CDR3 sequence is 15 residues long. The CDR3 DNA reads TGTGCCAGCAAGGTTACGGGGGTAACCGCCTACGAGCAGTACTTC. Translated, it gives CASKVTGVTAYEQYF. Full variable domain (rest looked up from reference TRBV2 and TRBJ2-7): EPEVTQTPSHQVTQMGQEVILRCVPISNHLYFYWYRQILGQKVEFLVSFYNNEISEKSEIFDDQFSVERPDGSNFTLKIRSTKLEDSAMYFCASKVTGVTAYEQYFGPGTRLTVT.

This clonotype has a handful of counts. The rearrangement joins TRBV9 to TRBJ1-2; D ambiguous. This CDR3 is 12 amino acids long. Germline V gene data show CDR1 as SGDLS and CDR2 as YYNGEE. The V end was cut by 3 bases, the J end by 4 bases, with 7 bases between. The DNA for the CDR3 is TGTGCCAGCAGCGGAGCGATCTATGGCTACACCTTC. This encodes CASSGAIYGYTF.

The J gene is TRBJ1-2, the V gene TRBV4-1; D unclear. V shed 2 bases and J shed 6 bases, with 4 bases lying between them. CDR1 is MGHRA, CDR2 YSYEKL, per germline. CDR3 size: 11 residues. The CDR3 sequence: CASSQYHGYTF. The CDR3 coding sequence is TGCGCCAGCAGCCAATATCATGGCTACACCTTC.

The chain recombines TRBV29-1 with TRBJ2-1; perhaps TRBD1 as D (6 bases). Per the germline V gene, CDR1 is SQVTM and CDR2 is ANQGSEA. V was shortened by 2 bases and J by 2 bases, with 10 bases between the two germline ends. The CDR3 covers 14 residues. CDR3 region: CSVEWTATYNEQFF. Written as DNA, the CDR3 is TGCAGCGTTGAATGGACAGCCACCTACAATGAGCAGTTCTTC.

This clonotype is a singleton in its sample. Given a much more abundant clone one base away, this may be a read error. The chain joins TRBV7-8 to TRBJ2-3; the match to TRBD2 covers 11 bases. Looked up from germline, CDR1 is SGHVS and CDR2 is FQNEAQ. The CDR3 covers 16 residues. This CDR3 reads CASSAGTSGGSDTQNF. In DNA, the CDR3 is TGTGCCAGCAGCGCCGGCACTAGCGGGGGATCAGATACGCAGAATTTT. The whole variable domain, remainder taken from reference TRBV7-8 and TRBJ2-3, is GAGVSQSPRYKVAKRGQDVALRCDPISGHVSLFWYQQALGQGPEFLTYFQNEAQLDKSGLPSDRFFAERPEGSVSTLKIQRTQQEDSAVYLCASSAGTSGGSDTQNFGPGTRLTVL.

This clonotype was detected many times. The V call is TRBV4-1, the J call TRBJ2-1, with TRBD1 as a possible D gene (6 bases). Germline CDR1 and CDR2: MGHRA and YSYEKL. V lost 4 bases and J lost 7, with 14 bases in between. This CDR3 spans 14 amino acids. DNA of the CDR3: TGCGCCAGCAGCCCTCAAATTCAGGGGAATGAGCAGTTCTTC. Protein product: CASSPQIQGNEQFF.

In its sample, this clonotype was seen a few times. The chain couples TRBV19 to TRBJ2-1, with a weak D call TRBD2 (7 bases). Trimming took off 0 bases at V and 5 bases at J, with 14 bases between the two ends. The germline V gene has CDR1 LNHDA and CDR2 SQIVND (reference sequence). The CDR3 contains 16 residues. The CDR3 loop is CASSIDSGGPHNEQFF. CDR3 bases: TGTGCCAGTAGTATAGATTCCGGGGGGCCACACAATGAGCAGTTCTTC. Looking up the rest from reference TRBV19 and TRBJ2-1 gives the full variable domain: DGGITQSPKYLFRKEGQNVTLSCEQNLNHDAMYWYRQDPGQGLRLIYYSQIVNDFQKGDIAEGYSVSREKKESFPLTVTSAQKNPTAFYLCASSIDSGGPHNEQFFGPGTRLTVL.

The V and J genes are TRBV24-1 and TRBJ2-3; 7 bases are shared with TRBD1. Trimming cost V 5 bases and J 2 bases; bases outside gene matches: 9. The CDR3 runs 16 residues. Germline V gives CDR1 KGHDR, CDR2 SFDVKD. CDR3: CATSAPGDSYTDTQYF. The CDR3 region has the DNA TGTGCCACCAGTGCCCCCGGGGACAGCTACACAGATACGCAGTATTTT.

This clonotype came up a few times. The V call is TRBV20-1, the J call TRBJ1-2; TRBD1 agrees at 8 bases. Trimming cost V 1 base and J 5 bases; bases outside gene matches: 9. Germline CDR1 reads DFQATT; CDR2 reads SNEGSKA (reference sequence). This CDR3 region has 15 residues. The CDR3 here is CSARVPQGGRYGYTF. In DNA, the CDR3 is TGCAGTGCTAGAGTCCCACAGGGGGGGCGTTATGGCTACACCTTC.

The J gene is TRBJ2-2, the V gene TRBV7-6; D is possibly TRBD1 (7 bases). The V gene lost 6 bases and the J gene lost 5 bases, with 25 bases spanning the gap. Germline CDR1 and CDR2: SGHVS and FNYEAQ. The length of the CDR3 is 18 residues. The CDR3 here is CASSNKPGAQGGTGELFF. In nucleotides, the CDR3 is TGTGCCAGCAGTAACAAACCCGGGGCCCAGGGGGGAACCGGGGAGCTGTTTTTT.

This clonotype was counted at least ten times. This chain connects TRBV28 to TRBJ2-5; the D gene is possibly TRBD2 (5 bases). There are 13 residues in the CDR3. CDR1 is MDHEN, CDR2 SYDVKM, per germline. V dropped 8 bases and J dropped 4 bases, with 14 bases sitting between them. CDR3 sequence reads: CASREVGGETQYF. DNA for the CDR3: TGTGCCAGCCGAGAAGTCGGAGGAGAGACCCAGTACTTC.

Only a few counts were recorded for this clonotype. The chain recombines TRBV12-3 or TRBV12-4 with TRBJ2-7; D not resolved. The V end was cut by 5 bases, the J end by 4 bases, with 15 bases between. The CDR3 runs to 14 residues. CDR3 region: CASSPPGRIYEQYF. CDR3 sequence (DNA): TGTGCCAGCAGTCCCCCTGGACGGATTTACGAGCAGTACTTC.

The V call is TRBV27, the J call TRBJ1-6; D is undetermined. This CDR3 comprises 15 residues. Germline V gives CDR1 MNHEY, CDR2 SMNVEV (reference sequence). V lost 2 bases, J lost 3 bases, and 8 bases lay in between. CDR3 DNA sequence: TGTGCCAGCAGTTTAGGGAGAGACTATAATTCACCCCTCCACTTT. As protein: CASSLGRDYNSPLHF.

The V call is TRBV20-1, the J call TRBJ2-1; the D gene could be TRBD1 or TRBD2 (5 bases each). Germline V gene sequence: CDR1 DFQATT, CDR2 SNEGSKA (reference sequence). CDR3 size: 15 residues. Trimming shortened V by 6 bases and J by 4 bases, and 19 bases separated the two germline ends. DNA for the CDR3: TGCAGTGCGAGTGGCTTGAGGGGTATTTACAATGAGCAGTTCTTC. Translation: CSASGLRGIYNEQFF.

This clonotype was seen repeatedly, ten times or more. The DNA of the CDR3 is TGTGCCAGCAGCTTAGAGTGGCTAGCGGGGGGCCCGAGCACAGATACGCAGTATTTT. Translation: CASSLEWLAGGPSTDTQYF. The J gene is TRBJ2-3, the V gene TRBV7-2, with 11 bases matching TRBD2. CDR1 is SGHTA, CDR2 FQGNSA, per germline. With 1 base clipped from V and 0 bases from J, the junction kept 9 bases outside the gene matches. This CDR3 is built from 19 residues.

This clonotype was recorded a few times. This sequence joins TRBV7-9 and TRBJ2-1; the match to TRBD2 covers 7 bases. The CDR3 runs to 16 residues. The V segment lost 5 bases and the J segment 6 bases; nucleotides outside the gene matches: 13. CDR1 is SEHNR and CDR2 is FQNEAQ in the germline V gene (reference sequence). CDR3 DNA: TGTGCCAGCAGCCATACTACTAGCGTTTTTGCCAATGAGCAGTTCTTC. This codes for CASSHTTSVFANEQFF.

The J gene is TRBJ2-3, the V gene TRBV7-9; D ambiguous. Germline V gene sequence: CDR1 SEHNR, CDR2 FQNEAQ (reference sequence). This CDR3 has 10 amino acids. V was cut by 4 bases and J by 4 bases, with 0 bases left in between. Here the CDR3 reads CASSSDTQYF. DNA for the CDR3: TGTGCCAGCAGCTCAGATACGCAGTATTTT.

This clonotype was detected ten times or more. The gene calls are TRBV7-6 and TRBJ2-7, with D possibly called TRBD1 or TRBD2 (5 bases each). This CDR3 is 14 amino acids long. Germline assignment: CDR1 SGHVS and CDR2 FNYEAQ. Trimming left V 5 bases short and J 2 bases short, with 13 bases between. CDR3 sequence: CASSPGTDPYEQYF. CDR3 sequence (DNA): TGTGCCAGCAGCCCGGGGACGGACCCCTACGAGCAGTACTTC.